These 12 T cell receptor beta chains came from one sample sequenced in a study of chemoradiotherapy in HPV16-positive cancers (dated by TCRdb to 2021 to 2024). Receptor libraries were prepared by the immunoSEQ multiplex PCR assay. The clones in this table, taken by TCRdb from immuneACCESS, are in-frame only. Not every clone is retained; where verified, under half of the shortfall comes from an unresolved V gene, and the cause of the rest is unknown. The sample table lists 4,500 or so clones, 90% of them with a count of one. The ten largest make up around 2.5% of the sample. The sample in question was tumor tissue, obtained from a patient who underwent chemoradiotherapy. The receptors originated from a human donor with HPV-associated anogenital cancer.

The genes are TRBV6-6 and TRBJ2-3, with 11 bases matching TRBD2. Germline V gives CDR1 MNHNY, CDR2 SVGAGI (reference sequence). Trimming at V came to 3 bases and at J to 5 bases, leaving 4 bases not matched to a gene. CDR3 length: 15 residues. This CDR3 is CASSYPGTSGDTQYF. The CDR3 coding sequence is TGTGCCAGCAGTTATCCCGGGACTAGCGGAGATACGCAGTATTTT.

This clone was detected only a few times. The V and J genes are TRBV7-6 and TRBJ1-6; D gene uncertain. Germline assignment: CDR1 SGHVS and CDR2 FNYEAQ. With 2 bases removed from V and 8 bases from J, the gap between germline ends came to 10 bases. The CDR3 sequence is 14 residues long. CDR3: CASSLQAGHSPLHF. CDR3 DNA: TGTGCCAGCAGCTTACAGGCGGGCCATTCACCCCTCCACTTT.

The J gene is TRBJ1-1, the V gene TRBV5-4, with D possibly TRBD1 on 5 matching bases. This CDR3 is 14 amino acids long. The germline gives CDR1 SGHNT, CDR2 YYREEE (reference sequence). V lost 5 bases and J 1 base, leaving 12 bases between the germline ends. CDR3 sequence reads: CASRGGFANTEAFF. The CDR3 DNA reads TGTGCCAGCAGGGGGGGTTTCGCGAACACTGAAGCTTTCTTT. Full variable domain (remainder filled in from reference TRBV5-4 and TRBJ1-1): ETGVTQSPTHLIKTRGQQVTLRCSSQSGHNTVSWYQQALGQGPQFIFQYYREEENGRGNFPPRFSGLQFPNYSSELNVNALELDDSALYLCASRGGFANTEAFFGQGTRLTVV.

The genes are TRBV2 and TRBJ2-5; TRBD1 is a possible D gene (6 bases). In germline, CDR1 is SNHLY, CDR2 FYNNEI. This CDR3 contains 14 residues. Trimming stripped 7 bases from V and 2 bases from J, with 14 bases between. Here the CDR3 DNA reads TGTGCCAGCAATCGGGACCAGGGGCAAGAGACCCAGTACTTC. It yields the protein CASNRDQGQETQYF.

The chain is built from TRBV2 and TRBJ1-5; TRBD1 aligns across 7 bases. J was trimmed by 5 bases and V by 11 bases; bases with no gene match: 9. The germline CDR1 and CDR2 sequences are SNHLY and FYNNEI. The CDR3 is 13 amino acids. The DNA for the CDR3 is TGTGCCTGCACGGGACAGCTACATCAGCCCCAGCATTTT. Amino acid sequence: CACTGQLHQPQHF.

The V gene is TRBV19, the J gene TRBJ2-1; possibly TRBD2 for D (5 bases). V was cut by 7 bases and J by 11 bases, with 18 bases left in between. Germline assignment: CDR1 LNHDA and CDR2 SQIVND (reference sequence). The CDR3 contains 13 residues. This chain's CDR3 is CASTPEAGRQQFF. Here the CDR3 DNA reads TGTGCCAGTACCCCCGAGGCGGGTAGACAGCAGTTCTTC.

The chain joins TRBV30 to TRBJ1-2; TRBD1 matches at 9 bases. CDR3 length: 13 amino acids. The germline V gene encodes CDR1 GTSNPN and CDR2 SVGIG (reference sequence). Trimming cost V 3 bases and J 7 bases; bases outside gene matches: 6. CDR3 sequence (DNA): TGTGCCTGGAGAATGGGACAGGGAAGTGGCTACACCTTC. As protein: CAWRMGQGSGYTF.

The rearrangement uses TRBV6-5 and TRBJ1-1; 9 bases match TRBD1. Germline values: CDR1 MNHEY, CDR2 SVGAGI. There are 15 residues in the CDR3. The ends lost 6 bases at V and 6 bases at J; junction bases unmatched: 11. The CDR3 nucleotides read TGTGCCAGCAGAACCACCGGGACAGGGAGGGCTGAAGCTTTCTTT. Translated: CASRTTGTGRAEAFF.

J is TRBJ2-2 and V is TRBV4-2; D call uncertain. This CDR3 is 16 amino acids long. Germline values: CDR1 LGHNA, CDR2 YNFKEQ. Trimming stripped 2 bases from V and 1 base from J, with 11 bases between. The CDR3 nucleotides read TGTGCCAGCAGCCAAAACATCCCAGGGAACACCGGGGAGCTGTTTTTT. It specifies CASSQNIPGNTGELFF.

This chain joins TRBV10-1 and TRBJ2-1, with a possible D match to TRBD1 (5 bases). V was shortened by 2 bases and J by 7 bases, with 15 bases between the two germline ends. Germline CDR1 WNHNN, CDR2 SYGVQD (reference sequence). The CDR3 consists of 15 residues. CDR3 residues: CASSENVQGRNEQFF. The CDR3 DNA is TGCGCCAGCAGTGAGAACGTGCAGGGCCGGAATGAGCAGTTCTTC.

This clone was seen a few times. The chain is built from TRBV28 and TRBJ2-7, with TRBD1 matching 7 bases. CDR3 size: 16 residues. Germline V CDR1 and CDR2: MDHEN, SYDVKM. The V and J ends lost 4 bases and 6 bases, in that order; junction bases with no gene match: 15. CDR3 nucleotide sequence: TGTGCCAGCAGTTCACCCGGGACAGAACTCCTTCGCGAGCAGTACGTC. Its translation: CASSSPGTELLREQYV.

V gene TRBV19 combines with J gene TRBJ1-2; D not resolved. Germline assignment: CDR1 LNHDA and CDR2 SQIVND (reference sequence). The germline V and J ends were trimmed by 6 bases and 0 bases, with 5 bases remaining between them. CDR3 length equals 12 residues. CDR3 DNA: TGTGCCAGTAGATCAGCTAACTATGGCTACACCTTC. Amino acid sequence: CASRSANYGYTF.